This T cell receptor beta chain was documented in a study of CD8 T cells in Susac syndrome (dated by TCRdb to about 2019). Regarding the complete study: Among the sequenced Susac syndrome patients, 5 or 6 had clinically active disease and 8 or 9 were in clinical remission. Repertoire sequencing was used to test whether CD8+ T cell activation and differentiation in Susac syndrome was antigen driven. At blood withdrawal, Susac syndrome patients were either therapy-naive, taking corticosteroids (in some cases with IVIg as well), or taking IVIg alone.

As regards this clonotype: It has no known antigen specificity. Within one base of it there is no much larger clone, and no base qualities were kept.

RNA was extracted using the RNeasy kit, and about 0.5 to 1 ug of the RNA was reverse transcribed with random hexamers. The immunoSEQ multiplex PCR assay, covering 54 Vbeta and 13 Jbeta segments, was used to amplify TCR beta CDR3 regions. PCR amplification bias was corrected by using a synthetic template baseline for primer optimization and computational correction. In the source study's methods: Only productive sequences were kept, with reads annotated to V, D and J genes according to IMGT and analyzed in immunoSEQ Analyzer. To calculate clonality, Shannon entropy was normalized by log2 of the number of productive unique sequences and then subtracted from one. Public and private clones were assessed among the 100 most prevalent clones of each patient and control. Clones were defined as Susac-specific when absent from the healthy and MS cohorts, from 1052 published viral clones and from other ImmuneACCESS disease sequences. The public reads were quality trimmed at Q25 with fastp and then assembled into clones with MiXCR by TCRdb, keeping productive beta chains. Every distinct CDR3 protein forms one entry, paired with its most common genes and DNA. Clone size and V and J calls follow TCRdb, not the original study. This sample gives about 94,000 distinct CDR3 sequences in total; 90% to 95% of them show up just once. The ten largest clones add up to about 0.29% of the sample.

Taken from cysteine to phenylalanine, the CDR3 has 15 residues. The read is trimmed to its CDR3 DNA, 45 bases read in frame from base 1. Clipping removes 4 bases from V and 4 bases from J, with 1 as the unmatched junction base count. Peripheral blood CD8+ and CD4+ T cells from healthy donors, Susac syndrome patients and multiple sclerosis patients were profiled using high-throughput TCR beta sequencing. Susac syndrome patients met recently defined diagnostic criteria for definite or probable disease. Bulk CD8+ and CD4+ T cells were purified by magnetic negative isolation, while CD8+ TEMRA cells were enriched using FACS. Blood was drawn into EDTA tubes, processed within 24 hours, and PBMCs were isolated by density gradient centrifugation. PBMCs destined for TCR sequencing were cryopreserved in liquid nitrogen and later thawed in a 37 °C water bath. A purity of at least 90% was achieved for sorted or isolated CD4+, CD8+ and CD8+ TEMRA cells.

Results the study describes overall, beyond this receptor: The study acknowledged that relatively few individuals were included in the TCR sequencing and HLA analysis. In patients with Susac syndrome, the CD4+ T cell repertoire showed no detectable clonal expansion.

This clonotype originated in a human donor with Susac syndrome. Input material: CD4+ T cells from PBMCs. This sequence uses TRBV12-3 or TRBV12-4 and TRBJ2-2; 12 central bases correspond to TRBD2. This receptor has the CDR3 CASSSSGGATGELFF. The sequenced DNA: TGTGCCAGCAGTTCTAGCGGGGGGGCCACCGGGGAGCTGTTTTTT.